Listed below are T cell receptor beta chains from one sample, sequenced in a study of post-analysis software for immune sequencing data. TCRdb recomputed calls from the PCR reads with MiXCR, one row per CDR3 protein. This sample has 750,000 to 950,000 distinct CDR3 sequences, with about 43% found just once. The sequencing input was blood. The receptors here all came from a girl between 10 and 17 years old with multiple sclerosis. CDR3s include the opening cysteine and the closing phenylalanine or tryptophan. The D gene is left open where the match is weak. Rows may omit the clone size; those that give it use once, few, many or a size class.

CDR3 length,V gene,clone size,J gene,D gene,CDR3 DNA,CDR3 protein
15,TRBV5-1,few,TRBJ1-2,TRBD1,TGCGCCAGCAGCTTGGGGGACAGTCCTAACTATGGCTACACCTTC,CASSLGDSPNYGYTF
15,TRBV7-8,.,TRBJ2-1,.,TGTGCCAGCAGCTTAGGTAGGGCCCGGCACCATGAGCAGTTCTTC,CASSLGRARHHEQFF
15,TRBV2,few,TRBJ2-4,TRBD2,TGTGCCAGCAGTGAATGGCGGGAGGGCTCGTACATTCAGTACTTC,CASSEWREGSYIQYF
12,TRBV6-5,few,TRBJ2-5,TRBD2,TGTGCCAGCAGAGGACTAGCGGGGACCCAGTACTTC,CASRGLAGTQYF
15,TRBV20-1,.,TRBJ2-1,TRBD2,TGCAGTGCTGGCAGCGGGGGAAGCTCCTACAATGAGCAGTTCTTC,CSAGSGGSSYNEQFF
14,TRBV7-7,.,TRBJ2-2,.,TGTGCTAGCAGCGGCGGGACTTTGGCCGGGGAGCTGTTTTTT,CASSGGTLAGELFF
15,TRBV6-6,few,TRBJ2-1,TRBD2,TGTGCCAGCAGTTACGCGACTAGCGAAGCCAATGAGCAGTTCTTC,CASSYATSEANEQFF
17,TRBV7-9,once,TRBJ1-2,TRBD1,TGTGCCAGCAGCCCCGGGGAAAGACAGGGTCATACCTATGGCTACACCTTC,CASSPGERQGHTYGYTF
13,TRBV12-3/TRBV12-4,.,TRBJ2-7,.,TGTGCCAGCAGTTTTCAGATCTCCTACGAGCAGTACTTC,CASSFQISYEQYF
12,TRBV29-1,many,TRBJ2-7,.,TGCAGTACCGGGGCGAGCGTCTACGAGCAGTACTTC,CSTGASVYEQYF
14,TRBV15,.,TRBJ1-4,.,TGTGCCACCAGCAGTGGACAGCCCTATGAAAAACTGTTTTTT,CATSSGQPYEKLFF
13,TRBV6-6,.,TRBJ2-7,.,TGTGCCAGCAGTCCTGCGAGGGCGGCCGAGCAGTACTTC,CASSPARAAEQYF
11,TRBV29-1,few,TRBJ2-7,.,TGCAGCGTTGGCCCAGGGGCCGAGCAGTACTTC,CSVGPGAEQYF
14,TRBV20-1,once,TRBJ2-5,TRBD2,TGCAGTGCCCCGGGACTAGCGGAAAAAGAGACCCAGTACTTC,CSAPGLAEKETQYF
13,TRBV24-1,few,TRBJ2-4,.,TGTGCCACCACAGGGACGGGGGAGGACATTCAGTACTTC,CATTGTGEDIQYF
14,TRBV12-3/TRBV12-4,.,TRBJ1-5,.,TGTGCCAGCAGTTTAGATCTGTACGACCAGCCCCAGCATTTT,CASSLDLYDQPQHF
14,TRBV6-1,few,TRBJ2-7,.,TGTGCCAGCAGAGTAGACAGATTTGTCTACGAGCAGTACTTC,CASRVDRFVYEQYF
12,TRBV10-3,.,TRBJ2-7,.,TGTGCCATCAGTGTGGGGGGCTACGAGCAGTACTTC,CAISVGGYEQYF
16,TRBV20-1,.,TRBJ2-7,.,TGCAGTGCTAGGGAAACCCCAGGGCTAGATACCTACGAGCAGTACTTC,CSARETPGLDTYEQYF
13,TRBV20-1,.,TRBJ2-3,.,TGCAGTGCTAGACCCCCTAGCACAGATACGCAGTATTTT,CSARPPSTDTQYF
15,TRBV7-9,.,TRBJ2-5,.,TGTGCCAGCAGCCATGGACAGCCTCCCCAAGAGACCCAGTACTTC,CASSHGQPPQETQYF
19,TRBV4-3,.,TRBJ2-6,.,TGCGCCAGCAGCCAAGACGCCTGGGACAAAAGCTCTGGGGCCAACGTCCTGACTTTC,CASSQDAWDKSSGANVLTF
16,TRBV20-1,.,TRBJ2-1,TRBD2,TGCAGTAATGTCCCGGGACTAGCGGGAGAGGACAATGAGCAGTTCTTC,CSNVPGLAGEDNEQFF
18,TRBV28,.,TRBJ2-4,.,TGTGCCAGCAGAACCCAACAGGTCGCACGAAAAGCCAAAAACATTCAGTACTTC,CASRTQQVARKAKNIQYF
12,TRBV2,.,TRBJ2-7,TRBD2,TGTGCCCGGGGACTAGCGGGAGACGAGCAGTACTTC,CARGLAGDEQYF
19,TRBV11-2,.,TRBJ2-1,TRBD2,TGTGCCAGCAGCTTAGCGGGACTAGCGGGAGGGTCCGACTCCCGTGAGCAGTTCTTC,CASSLAGLAGGSDSREQFF
15,TRBV24-1,few,TRBJ1-5,.,TGTGCCACCAGCGCAACAGGCTATAGCAATCAGCCCCAGCATTTT,CATSATGYSNQPQHF
15,TRBV12-3/TRBV12-4,.,TRBJ1-5,.,TGTGCCAGCAGCTCGGACAGCTTTAGCAATCAGCCCCAGCATTTT,CASSSDSFSNQPQHF
13,TRBV20-1,.,TRBJ2-7,TRBD2,TGCAGTGCTAATAGCGGGAGCATGAACGAGCAGTACTTC,CSANSGSMNEQYF
12,TRBV11-1,.,TRBJ2-7,.,TGTGCCAGCAGCTTAGGGGAGGTCGAGCAGTACTTC,CASSLGEVEQYF
15,TRBV3-1,.,TRBJ2-5,.,TGTGCCAGCAGCCAAACGATCGGGGGCCTGGAGACCCGGTACTTC,CASSQTIGGLETRYF
17,TRBV6-2/TRBV6-3,.,TRBJ2-3,.,TGTGCCAGCAGTTACTCGAAGGCGGGAAGCAGTACAGATACGCAGTATTTT,CASSYSKAGSSTDTQYF
13,TRBV10-3,.,TRBJ2-5,TRBD2,TGTGCCATAAAGCCAGCGGGAGAGGGGGAGCAGTACTTC,CAIKPAGEGEQYF
17,TRBV4-2,.,TRBJ2-5,.,TGTGCCAGCAGCCAAGATCTGGGGGGAGAGGGCCAAGAGACTCAGTACTTC,CASSQDLGGEGQETQYF
14,TRBV20-1,few,TRBJ2-3,.,TGCAGTGCCGCTGTTCTAGCGAGCACAGATACGCAGTATTTT,CSAAVLASTDTQYF
16,TRBV29-1,few,TRBJ2-7,TRBD1,TGCAGCGTTGAAGATCCCGCGGACAGGGAACCCTACGAGCAGTACTTC,CSVEDPADREPYEQYF
13,TRBV7-9,.,TRBJ1-2,TRBD1,TGTGCCAGCAGCTTAGGGACAGGGTTTGGCTACACCTTC,CASSLGTGFGYTF
18,TRBV20-1,.,TRBJ2-3,TRBD2,TGCAGTGCTGCAACTAGCGGGAGGCACGGTTTCGGGACAGATACGCAGTATTTT,CSAATSGRHGFGTDTQYF
14,TRBV6-2/TRBV6-3,.,TRBJ2-5,.,TGTGCCAGCAGTACAGCGGAGGGGATGGAGACCCAGTACTTC,CASSTAEGMETQYF
11,TRBV29-1,many,TRBJ1-2,.,TGCAGCGTTCGGGGGGCAGATGGCTACACCTTC,CSVRGADGYTF
15,TRBV29-1,.,TRBJ2-1,TRBD2,TGCAGCGTTACGCCTTTTGCGGGAGTCCTTAGTGAGCAGTTCTTC,CSVTPFAGVLSEQFF
12,TRBV11-2,few,TRBJ2-1,.,TGTGCCAGCAGCTTATTCTACAATGAGCAGTTCTTC,CASSLFYNEQFF
14,TRBV12-3/TRBV12-4,.,TRBJ2-1,.,TGTGCCAGCAGTTTAGATCCGGTGGGGAATGAGCAGTTCTTC,CASSLDPVGNEQFF
14,TRBV15,few,TRBJ1-5,TRBD1,TGTGCCACCAGCAGAGGCGGGACAGATCAGCCCCAGCATTTT,CATSRGGTDQPQHF
12,TRBV20-1,.,TRBJ2-5,.,TGCAGTGCCGCCGGGACCCAAGAGACCCAGTACTTC,CSAAGTQETQYF
13,TRBV7-9,few,TRBJ2-7,.,TGTGCCAGCAGCCTAACGGCGGCCTACGAGCAGTACTTC,CASSLTAAYEQYF
16,TRBV11-3,few,TRBJ2-5,TRBD2,TGTGCCAGCAGCCCAGGGACTAGCGGGAGTGGAGAGACCCAGTACTTC,CASSPGTSGSGETQYF
11,TRBV20-1,.,TRBJ2-1,.,TGCAGTGCTTCCTCGAACAATGAGCAGTTCTTC,CSASSNNEQFF
14,TRBV20-1,many,TRBJ1-1,TRBD1,TGCAGTGCTAGCGCGACAGGGCTGAACACTGAAGCTTTCTTT,CSASATGLNTEAFF
14,TRBV5-1,.,TRBJ1-2,TRBD1,TGCGCCAGCAGCCCGGACAGGGATAACTATGGCTACACCTTC,CASSPDRDNYGYTF
15,TRBV6-5,few,TRBJ2-1,TRBD2,TGTGCCAGCAGTAGCGGGAGGCTCCACTACAATGAGCAGTTCTTC,CASSSGRLHYNEQFF
16,TRBV20-1,.,TRBJ2-7,TRBD2,TGCAGTGCTAGAGAGCGGGGGGGCGGTCACTCCTACGAGCAGTACTTC,CSARERGGGHSYEQYF
17,TRBV5-1,.,TRBJ2-7,TRBD2,TGCGCCAGCAGCTTTGCCGGACTAGCGGGAGTCACTTACGAGCAGTACTTC,CASSFAGLAGVTYEQYF
15,TRBV12-3/TRBV12-4,few,TRBJ2-1,TRBD1,TGTGCCAGCAGCCAGGGACAGGGGATGTACAATGAGCAGTTCTTC,CASSQGQGMYNEQFF
14,TRBV12-3/TRBV12-4,few,TRBJ1-1,.,TGTGCCAGCAGTTTGGGCAGAAAGAACACTGAAGCTTTCTTT,CASSLGRKNTEAFF
14,TRBV10-3,.,TRBJ2-2,.,TGTGCCATCAGTGGAGACAGAAACACCGGGGGGCTGTTTTTT,CAISGDRNTGGLFF
16,TRBV24-1,.,TRBJ2-3,.,TGTGCCACCAGTAGAGGGGTTCGGACGGACACAGATACGCAGTATTTT,CATSRGVRTDTDTQYF